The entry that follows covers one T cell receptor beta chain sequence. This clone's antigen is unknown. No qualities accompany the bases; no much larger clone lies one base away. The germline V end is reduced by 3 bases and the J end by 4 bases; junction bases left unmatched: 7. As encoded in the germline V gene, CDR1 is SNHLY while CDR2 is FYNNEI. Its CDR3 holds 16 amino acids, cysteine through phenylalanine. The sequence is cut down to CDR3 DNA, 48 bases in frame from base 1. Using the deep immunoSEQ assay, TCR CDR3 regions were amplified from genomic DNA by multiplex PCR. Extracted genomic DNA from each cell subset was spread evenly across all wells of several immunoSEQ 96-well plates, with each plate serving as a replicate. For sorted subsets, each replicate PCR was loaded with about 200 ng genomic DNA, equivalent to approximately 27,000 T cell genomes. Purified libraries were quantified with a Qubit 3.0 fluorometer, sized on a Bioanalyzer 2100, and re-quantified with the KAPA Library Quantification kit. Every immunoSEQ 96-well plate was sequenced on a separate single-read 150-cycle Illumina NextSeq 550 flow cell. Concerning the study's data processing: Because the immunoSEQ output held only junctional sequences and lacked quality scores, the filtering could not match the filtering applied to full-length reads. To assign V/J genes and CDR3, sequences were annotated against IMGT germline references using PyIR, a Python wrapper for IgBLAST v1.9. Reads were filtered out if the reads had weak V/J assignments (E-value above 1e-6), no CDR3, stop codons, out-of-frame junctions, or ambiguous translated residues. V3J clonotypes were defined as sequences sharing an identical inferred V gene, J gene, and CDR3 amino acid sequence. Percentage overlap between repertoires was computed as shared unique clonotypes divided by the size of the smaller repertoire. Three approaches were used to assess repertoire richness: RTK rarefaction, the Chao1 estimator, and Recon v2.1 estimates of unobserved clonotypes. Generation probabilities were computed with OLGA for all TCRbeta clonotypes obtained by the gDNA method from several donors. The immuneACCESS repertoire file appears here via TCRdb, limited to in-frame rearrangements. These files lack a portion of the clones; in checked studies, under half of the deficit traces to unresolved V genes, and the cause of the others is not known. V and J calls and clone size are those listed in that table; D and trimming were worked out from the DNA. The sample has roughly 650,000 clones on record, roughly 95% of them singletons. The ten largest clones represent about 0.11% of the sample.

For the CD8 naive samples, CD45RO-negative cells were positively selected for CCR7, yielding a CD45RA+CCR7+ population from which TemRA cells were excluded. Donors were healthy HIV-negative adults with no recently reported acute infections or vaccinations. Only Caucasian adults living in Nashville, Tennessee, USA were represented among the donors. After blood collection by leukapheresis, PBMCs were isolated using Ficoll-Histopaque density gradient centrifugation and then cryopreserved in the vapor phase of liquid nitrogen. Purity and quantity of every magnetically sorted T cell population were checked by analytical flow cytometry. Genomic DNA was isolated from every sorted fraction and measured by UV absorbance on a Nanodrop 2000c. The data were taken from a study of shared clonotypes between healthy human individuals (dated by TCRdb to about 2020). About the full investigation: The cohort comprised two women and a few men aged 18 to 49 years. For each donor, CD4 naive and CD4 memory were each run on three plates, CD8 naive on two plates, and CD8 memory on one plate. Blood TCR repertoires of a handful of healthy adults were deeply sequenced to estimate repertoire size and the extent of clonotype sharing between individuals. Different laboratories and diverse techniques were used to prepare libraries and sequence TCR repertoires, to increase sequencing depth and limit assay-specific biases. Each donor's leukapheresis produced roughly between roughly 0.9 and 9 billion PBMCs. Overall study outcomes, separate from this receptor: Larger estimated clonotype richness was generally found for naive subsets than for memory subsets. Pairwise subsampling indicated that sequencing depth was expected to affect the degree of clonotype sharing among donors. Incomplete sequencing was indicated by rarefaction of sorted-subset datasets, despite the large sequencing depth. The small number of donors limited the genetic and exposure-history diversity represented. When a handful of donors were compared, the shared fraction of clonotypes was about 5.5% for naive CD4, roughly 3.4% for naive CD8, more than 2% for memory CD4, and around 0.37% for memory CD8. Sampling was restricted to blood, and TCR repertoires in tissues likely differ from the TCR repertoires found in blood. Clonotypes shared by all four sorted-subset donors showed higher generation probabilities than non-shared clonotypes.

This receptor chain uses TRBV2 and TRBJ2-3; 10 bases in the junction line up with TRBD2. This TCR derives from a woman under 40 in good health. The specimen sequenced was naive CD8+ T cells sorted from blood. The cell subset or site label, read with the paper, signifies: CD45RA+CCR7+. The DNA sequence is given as TGTGCCAGCAGTGACGCAGCGGGAGGGCCCGCAGATACGCAGTATTTT. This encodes CASSDAAGGPADTQYF.